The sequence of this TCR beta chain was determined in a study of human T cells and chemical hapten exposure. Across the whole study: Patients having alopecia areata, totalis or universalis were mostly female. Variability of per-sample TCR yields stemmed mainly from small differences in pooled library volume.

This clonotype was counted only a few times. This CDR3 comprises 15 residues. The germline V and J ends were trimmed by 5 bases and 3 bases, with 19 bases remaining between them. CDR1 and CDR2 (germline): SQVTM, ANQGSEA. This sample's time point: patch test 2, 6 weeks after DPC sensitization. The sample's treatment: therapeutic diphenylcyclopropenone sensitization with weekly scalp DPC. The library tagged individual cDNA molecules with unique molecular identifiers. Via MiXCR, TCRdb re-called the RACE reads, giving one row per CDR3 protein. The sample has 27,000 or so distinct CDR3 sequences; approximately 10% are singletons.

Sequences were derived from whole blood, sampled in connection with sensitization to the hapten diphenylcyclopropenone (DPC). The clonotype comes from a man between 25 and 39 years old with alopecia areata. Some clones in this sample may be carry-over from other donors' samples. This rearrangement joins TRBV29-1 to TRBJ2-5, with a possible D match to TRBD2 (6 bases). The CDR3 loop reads CSVPGLGGVKETQYF. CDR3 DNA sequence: TGCAGCGTTCCCGGATTAGGAGGGGTCAAAGAGACCCAGTACTTC.